This TCR beta chain was profiled in a study of blood T cell repertoires in COVID-19. Study background: Both acute and convalescent COVID-19 samples were obtained from the United States, Italy and Spain. T cells, B-cell-depleted T cells, or PBMCs supplied cDNA or gDNA.

Original data processing: The assay estimated nucleated cells by amplifying reference gene primers. Method: immunoSEQ multiplex PCR; TCRdb's copy keeps in-frame clones and lacks some. For V, J and clone size, that table is used; D and trimming come from the DNA. Of fewer than 250,000 clones in the sample, 65% to 90% were seen once. The J segment lost 5 bases and the V segment lost 1 base, leaving 4 bases of the junction unmatched. The germline V gene has CDR1 LGHDT and CDR2 YNNKEL (reference sequence). The CDR3 is made up of 14 amino acids. A note on this clone: Other DNA sequences from this sample encode an identical CDR3 as well.

The chain links TRBV3-1 (or the pseudogene TRBV3-2) to TRBJ1-1, with 7 nucleotides matching TRBD1. The receptor's source is a woman aged 65 to 85 with acute or convalescent COVID-19. What was sequenced was peripheral blood. The CDR3 region has the DNA TGTGCCAGCAGCCAAGGAGGGGGCGTTACTGAAGCTTTCTTT. As protein: CASSQGGGVTEAFF.